Each of the 18 T cell receptor beta chains below was sequenced from the same sample in a study of identifying expanded T cells in peripheral blood. Assay: immunoSEQ multiplex PCR; the TCRdb copy retains only in-frame clones and omits some. This sample has around 94,000 clones, with 85% found just once. The specimen was blood. These receptor sequences come from a person between 18 and 70 years old in good health.

This clone was seen only once. The chain links TRBV30 to TRBJ1-1, with D unresolved. Trimming removed 5 bases from V and 5 bases from J, with 15 bases in between. The length of the CDR3 is 13 residues. CDR1 and CDR2 from the germline V gene are GTSNPN and SVGIG (reference sequence). The CDR3 loop is CAWAAGFGTEAFF. The CDR3 bases are TGTGCCTGGGCAGCCGGGTTCGGTACTGAAGCTTTCTTT.

The V call is TRBV7-2, the J call TRBJ2-3, with D hard to call. The V end lost 5 bases, the J end lost 0 bases, and 9 bases lay between the germline ends. This CDR3 comprises 14 residues. Germline V CDR1 and CDR2: SGHTA, FQGNSA. In nucleotides, the CDR3 is TGTGCCAGCAGCCTCAGACCTAGCACAGATACGCAGTATTTT. It is translated as CASSLRPSTDTQYF. Based on the CDR3 plus reference TRBV7-2 and TRBJ2-3, the full variable domain is GAGVSQSPSNKVTEKGKDVELRCDPISGHTALYWYRQSLGQGLEFLIYFQGNSAPDKSGLPSDRFSAERTGGSVSTLTIQRTQQEDSAVYLCASSLRPSTDTQYFGPGTRLTVL.

This clone was picked up a small number of times. This rearrangement joins TRBV4-1 to TRBJ1-2, with D uncertain. Germline V lookup: CDR1 MGHRA, CDR2 YSYEKL. The ends were cut back, 0 bases at V and 3 bases at J, with 8 bases in the middle. CDR3 size: 14 residues. Here the CDR3 reads CASSQDRGDYGYTF. CDR3 in DNA: TGCGCCAGCAGCCAAGATCGAGGAGACTATGGCTACACCTTC.

V is TRBV7-2 and J is TRBJ1-5; D is undetermined. The CDR3 extends over 13 amino acids. The V end was cut by 3 bases, the J end by 4 bases, with 7 bases between. CDR1 is SGHTA, CDR2 FQGNSA, per germline. The CDR3, as DNA: TGTGCCAGCAGCTTCCGGGGAAATCAGCCCCAGCATTTT. Its translation is CASSFRGNQPQHF.

This chain links TRBV18 with TRBJ2-1, with 7 bases aligning to TRBD1. Trimming at V came to 3 bases and at J to 0 bases, leaving 5 bases not matched to a gene. Per the germline V gene, CDR1 is KGHSH and CDR2 is LQKENI. The CDR3 covers 16 residues. Here the CDR3 reads CASSPTGPSSYNEQFF. The CDR3 nucleotides are TGTGCCAGCTCACCGACAGGGCCGAGCTCCTACAATGAGCAGTTCTTC.

The rearrangement uses TRBV9 and TRBJ2-2, with 7 bases that match TRBD1. Trimming took 4 bases from V and 7 from J; bases not matched to a gene: 7. The CDR3 is 14 residues long. CDR1 is SGDLS and CDR2 is YYNGEE in the germline V gene. CDR3 DNA: TGTGCCAGCAGCCCACAGGGGTTGGGCGGGGAGCTGTTTTTT. Encoded protein: CASSPQGLGGELFF.

The chain carries TRBV11-2 and TRBJ1-6, with TRBD1 as a possible D gene (5 bases). Trimming removed 7 bases at V and 9 bases at J, with 13 bases between. Germline CDR1 SGHAT, CDR2 FQNNGV. This CDR3 contains 13 residues. This CDR3 reads CASTLGGGSPLHF. In DNA form, the CDR3 reads TGTGCCAGCACCTTGGGGGGGGGTTCACCCCTCCACTTT.

This chain uses TRBV11-3 with TRBJ2-3; D unclear. Germline V CDR1 and CDR2: SGHNT, YENEEA. This CDR3 contains 13 residues. Trimming pared 0 bases from V and 6 bases from J, leaving 7 bases between. Written as DNA, the CDR3 is TGTGCCAGCAGCTTAGATCTCCACGATACGCAGTATTTT. It yields the protein CASSLDLHDTQYF.

This chain uses TRBV7-6 with TRBJ1-4; D is perhaps TRBD1 (6 bases). Germline CDR1 is SGHVS and CDR2 is FNYEAQ. The CDR3 runs to 14 residues. Deletions cut 4 bases from V and 7 bases from J, with 13 bases between. CDR3 nucleotides: TGTGCCAGCAGCTCGCCCTTGACAGGTGAAAAACTGTTTTTT. This sequence encodes CASSSPLTGEKLFF. The variable domain in full, completed from reference TRBV7-6 and TRBJ1-4, reads GAGVSQSPRYKVTKRGQDVALRCDPISGHVSLYWYRQALGQGPEFLTYFNYEAQQDKSGLPNDRFSAERPEGSISTLTIQRTEQRDSAMYRCASSSPLTGEKLFFGSGTQLSVL.

The chain joins TRBV28 to TRBJ2-5; 7 nucleotides match TRBD1. From germline, CDR1 is MDHEN and CDR2 SYDVKM. Trimming at V came to 3 bases and at J to 6 bases, leaving 19 bases not matched to a gene. The CDR3 has 18 amino acids. DNA of the CDR3: TGTGCCAGCAGTTTCTGGCCGGCGTCCGACAGGGTAGGGCAGACCCAGTACTTC. Protein sequence: CASSFWPASDRVGQTQYF.

The chain employs TRBV13 and TRBJ2-1; D may be TRBD1 (6 bases). This CDR3 spans 16 amino acids. V was clipped by 5 bases and J by 1 base, with 15 bases between them. Germline values: CDR1 PRHDT, CDR2 FYEKMQ (reference sequence). CDR3 protein: CASSPLDRSSYNEQFF. The CDR3 coding sequence is TGTGCCAGCAGCCCGCTCGACAGGTCTTCCTACAATGAGCAGTTCTTC.

The V and J genes are TRBV7-2 and TRBJ2-5, with TRBD2 matching over 7 bases. The CDR3 is made up of 15 amino acids. Germline assignment: CDR1 SGHTA and CDR2 FQGNSA. Trimming at V came to 0 bases and at J to 5 bases, leaving 6 bases not matched to a gene. The DNA of the CDR3 is TGTGCCAGCAGCTTAGCGTATACTAGCGCCGAGACCCAGTACTTC. The encoded protein is CASSLAYTSAETQYF.

This clone was detected once. The chain uses TRBV10-1 and TRBJ2-3; D may be TRBD2 (6 bases). Germline-derived CDR1 and CDR2 are WNHNN and SYGVQD (reference sequence). The CDR3 is 12 amino acids. V lost 6 bases, J lost 6 bases, and 10 bases lay in between. Here the CDR3 reads CASRGGGDTQYF. CDR3 coding DNA: TGCGCCAGCAGAGGCGGAGGGGATACGCAGTATTTT.

This chain links TRBV28 with TRBJ2-6, with D maybe TRBD1 (5 bases). This CDR3 is built from 15 residues. CDR1 and CDR2 from the germline V gene are MDHEN and SYDVKM. Trimming removed 3 bases from V and 0 bases from J, with 6 bases in between. The CDR3: CASSLTVSGANVLTF. The DNA for the CDR3 is TGTGCCAGCAGTTTGACAGTCTCTGGGGCCAACGTCCTGACTTTC.

This clone has more than one count but fewer than ten. The chain carries TRBV7-2 and TRBJ2-7; TRBD1 or TRBD2 may be the D gene (6 bases each). Germline CDR1 and CDR2: SGHTA and FQGNSA. The CDR3 is 16 residues long. V was clipped by 3 bases and J by 3 bases, with 18 bases between them. CDR3 sequence reads: CASSFGYPRGGYEQYF. CDR3 in DNA: TGTGCCAGCAGCTTCGGGTACCCCAGGGGAGGCTACGAGCAGTACTTC.

The V gene is TRBV10-3, the J gene TRBJ1-3; D gene ambiguous. V was trimmed by 2 bases and J by 9 bases, leaving 11 bases between them. CDR3 length: 13 amino acids. Germline CDR1 and CDR2: ENHRY and SYGVKD. The CDR3 region has the DNA TGTGCCATCAGTGAGGCCGCCGAGGGCACCATATATTTT. Translation gives CAISEAAEGTIYF.

The gene calls are TRBV9 and TRBJ2-7, with D hard to call. The CDR3 is 13 residues long. V lost 2 bases, J lost 4 bases, and 10 bases lay in between. Looked up from germline, CDR1 is SGDLS and CDR2 is YYNGEE. The CDR3: CASSVSDGYEQYF. CDR3 in DNA: TGTGCCAGCAGCGTGAGCGACGGTTACGAGCAGTACTTC.

The DNA for the CDR3 is TGTGCCAGCAGGAGGGAGGGTGGAGGTGAAAAACTGTTTTTT. As protein: CASRREGGGEKLFF. The J gene is TRBJ1-4, the V gene TRBV6-5, with D unresolved. Germline V gene lookup returns CDR1 MNHEY and CDR2 SVGAGI. CDR3 length: 14 amino acids. V gave up 6 bases and J gave up 7 bases, with 15 bases separating them.